The 18 T cell receptor beta chains reported below all come from one sample, sequenced in a study of shared clonotypes between healthy human individuals. The data were produced by immunoSEQ multiplex PCR, yet TCRdb's version contains in-frame clones alone and is incomplete. Found here are about 2,500,000 clones, approximately 90% of them singletons; the top ten hold roughly 0.15%. Sequencing was carried out using naive CD4+ T cells sorted from blood. The subset was: CD45RA+ positively selected. The receptors come from a man younger than 35 in good health.

The chain couples TRBV6-1 to TRBJ1-1, with TRBD1 as a possible D gene (5 bases). Germline assignment: CDR1 MNHNS and CDR2 SASEGT. This CDR3 spans 15 amino acids. Trimming cost V 8 bases and J 4 bases, with 20 bases left between them. CDR3 sequence reads: CASAPHQGVGTEAFF. CDR3 nucleotides: TGTGCCAGCGCCCCGCATCAGGGCGTTGGCACTGAAGCTTTCTTT.

This chain connects TRBV5-1 to TRBJ2-5, with TRBD2 identical over 10 bases. Per the germline V gene, CDR1 is SGHRS and CDR2 is YFSETQ. The CDR3 spans 14 residues. Trimming took 8 bases from V and 5 from J; bases not matched to a gene: 9. For the CDR3, the DNA is TGCGCCAGTAGTAGCGGGGGGCCTTATGAGACCCAGTACTTC. It specifies CASSSGGPYETQYF.

The sample holds one count of this clone. The chain combines TRBV2 with TRBJ1-2; no reliable D call. Germline V gene lookup returns CDR1 SNHLY and CDR2 FYNNEI. Trimming removed 4 bases from V and 1 base from J, with 10 bases in between. The CDR3 is 14 amino acids. The DNA for the CDR3 is TGTGCCAGCAGTGGGGTCACCCTTAACTATGGCTACACCTTC. Translation gives CASSGVTLNYGYTF.

The chain employs TRBV5-1 and TRBJ2-7, with 7 bases fitting TRBD1. V lost 4 bases to trimming and J lost 6 bases; unmatched junction nucleotides: 10. This CDR3 spans 14 amino acids. Germline CDR1 is SGHRS and CDR2 is YFSETQ. The CDR3 spells CASSPGQIISEQYF. CDR3 DNA: TGCGCCAGCAGCCCGGGACAGATCATCAGCGAGCAGTACTTC.

The genes are TRBV20-1 and TRBJ1-2, with TRBD1 matching over 7 bases. This CDR3 is built from 11 residues. With V trimmed by 7 bases and J by 5 bases, 4 bases remained unmatched. CDR1 and CDR2 (germline): DFQATT, SNEGSKA (reference sequence). CDR3 in amino acids: CSVPRGYGYTF. DNA of the CDR3: TGCAGTGTTCCCAGGGGGTATGGCTACACCTTC.

The chain joins TRBV9 to TRBJ2-5; possible D gene TRBD1, 5 bases. The germline CDR1 and CDR2 sequences are SGDLS and YYNGEE. CDR3 size: 14 residues. V was pared by 2 bases and J by 7 bases, with 15 bases between. DNA of the CDR3: TGTGCCAGCAGCGTCGACAGTGCCGCCGGGACCCAGTACTTC. Residues: CASSVDSAAGTQYF.

The rearrangement joins TRBV11-3 to TRBJ2-5; D gene uncertain. Trimming stripped 5 bases from V and 5 bases from J, with 9 bases between. The CDR3 is 12 amino acids. The germline gives CDR1 SGHNT, CDR2 YENEEA. This chain's CDR3 is CASSRYGETQYF. As DNA, the CDR3 is TGTGCCAGCAGCCGCTACGGTGAGACCCAGTACTTC.

This clone came up once. The J gene is TRBJ2-5, the V gene TRBV9; D possibly matches TRBD1 or TRBD2 (6 bases each). V was pared by 4 bases and J by 4 bases, with 17 bases between. The CDR3 has 15 amino acids. From germline, CDR1 is SGDLS and CDR2 YYNGEE. The chain's CDR3 is CASSPRGGPRETQYF. CDR3 nucleotide sequence: TGTGCCAGCAGCCCACGTGGGGGGCCTAGAGAGACCCAGTACTTC.

The rearrangement joins TRBV5-1 to TRBJ1-2, with TRBD1 matching 9 bases. V lost 2 bases and J lost 8; bases outside the gene matches: 7. CDR3 size: 14 residues. Per the germline V gene, CDR1 is SGHRS and CDR2 is YFSETQ. CDR3 DNA sequence: TGCGCCAGCAGCTTACAGGGGGCGGAAGGAGGCTACACCTTC. Its protein is CASSLQGAEGGYTF.

This chain uses TRBV6-1 with TRBJ2-7; TRBD1 might be the D (5 bases). The CDR3 loop spans 15 amino acids. The germline CDR1 and CDR2 sequences are MNHNS and SASEGT. Deletions cut 6 bases from V and 0 bases from J, with 15 bases between. This CDR3 is CASRQDMSFSYEQYF. The DNA of the CDR3 is TGTGCCAGCAGACAGGACATGTCTTTCTCCTACGAGCAGTACTTC.

In the case of this clone: The same CDR3 can be traced to other DNA sequences in this sample. The V gene is TRBV6-5, the J gene TRBJ2-3; no definite D call. This CDR3 region has 15 residues. Germline V CDR1 and CDR2: MNHEY, SVGAGI. V was trimmed by 0 bases and J by 1 base, leaving 8 bases between them. In nucleotides, the CDR3 is TGTGCCAGCAGTTACTCCCCCTCGGGCACAGATACGCAGTATTTT. Residues: CASSYSPSGTDTQYF.

The genes are TRBV7-8 and TRBJ1-2; D possibly corresponds to TRBD1 (6 bases). V lost 1 base to trimming and J lost 3 bases, with 12 bases between them. The CDR3 extends over 15 amino acids. Per the germline V gene, CDR1 is SGHVS and CDR2 is FQNEAQ. Here the CDR3 DNA reads TGTGCCAGCAGCTTAGGGGCCCAGGGGTACTATGGCTACACCTTC. It is translated as CASSLGAQGYYGYTF.

V gene TRBV4-1 combines with J gene TRBJ1-2; TRBD1 aligns across 8 bases. The CDR3 runs to 17 residues. Trimming at V came to 1 base and at J to 4 bases, leaving 11 bases not matched to a gene. CDR1 MGHRA and CDR2 YSYEKL come from the germline V gene. The CDR3 DNA is TGCGCCAGCAGCCAAGGACCAGGGGGCCTGGGTACCTATGGCTACACCTTC. It is translated as CASSQGPGGLGTYGYTF.

J is TRBJ1-1 and V is TRBV2; tentative D call: TRBD1 (5 bases). CDR3 length equals 14 residues. V shed 7 bases and J shed 2 bases, with 14 bases lying between them. Per germline, CDR1 SNHLY and CDR2 FYNNEI. The CDR3 coding sequence is TGTGCCAGCACGGCAGGGCCAGCTAACACTGAAGCTTTCTTT. It translates to CASTAGPANTEAFF.

This clone was counted once. The rearrangement joins TRBV7-9 to TRBJ2-6; no clear D gene. The germline V gene has CDR1 SEHNR and CDR2 FQNEAQ (reference sequence). This CDR3 spans 17 amino acids. V shed 5 bases and J shed 0 bases, with 14 bases lying between them. CDR3 nucleotide sequence: TGTGCCAGCAGCCTCCTGTTAGGTTTCTCTGGGGCCAACGTCCTGACTTTC. This sequence encodes CASSLLLGFSGANVLTF.

The rearrangement uses TRBV19 and TRBJ2-7; D perhaps matches TRBD2 (5 bases). Trimming took 5 bases from V and 4 from J, leaving 18 bases between them. The CDR3 covers 15 residues. CDR1 is LNHDA and CDR2 is SQIVND in the germline V gene (reference sequence). The CDR3 reads CASSPSLGGFYEQYF. Here the CDR3 DNA reads TGTGCCAGTAGTCCCTCTCTGGGCGGGTTTTACGAGCAGTACTTC.

The V call is TRBV19, the J call TRBJ1-2; 7 bases fit TRBD1. Germline CDR1 reads LNHDA; CDR2 reads SQIVND (reference sequence). The CDR3 totals 15 residues. The J segment lost 6 bases and the V segment lost 6 bases, leaving 13 bases of the junction unmatched. CDR3 coding DNA: TGTGCCAGTAGACAAGGGACAGCTCAGAAGAATGGCTACACCTTC. Amino acid sequence: CASRQGTAQKNGYTF.

This sequence joins TRBV13 and TRBJ2-3; 9 bases align to TRBD2. The CDR3 extends over 14 amino acids. V trimming: 5 bases; J trimming: 11 bases; junction bases outside the gene matches: 11. Germline assignment: CDR1 PRHDT and CDR2 FYEKMQ (reference sequence). CDR3 sequence (DNA): TGTGCCAGCAGCCTCCCAGGCGGGGGGGCCAAGCAGTATTTT. This codes for CASSLPGGGAKQYF.